The rows below give T cell receptor beta chains drawn from one sample of a study of T cells in Graves' hyperthyroidism and ophthalmopathy. TCRdb ran MiXCR on the multiplex PCR reads and lists one entry per CDR3 protein. The sample contains about 640,000 distinct CDR3 sequences, about 14% of which appear only once. The sequenced material came from blood. The receptors originated from a woman in her forties or fifties with Graves' ophthalmopathy. CDR3s include the opening cysteine and the closing phenylalanine or tryptophan. Fields, in order: V gene, D gene, clone size, J gene, CDR3 protein, CDR3 DNA. D genes are given only for firm matches. A clone size is listed for some rows: how often the clone was seen (once, few, many), or a class if it is expanded.

TRBV19	TRBD1	-	TRBJ1-2	CASSTTRTGQNYGYTF	TGTGCCAGTAGTACGACTAGGACAGGCCAAAACTATGGCTACACCTTC
TRBV27	-	many	TRBJ1-6	CASSSPTDYNSPLHF	TGTGCCAGCAGTTCCCCGACAGATTATAATTCACCCCTCCACTTT
TRBV4-2	TRBD2	-	TRBJ2-3	CASSQDETSGGTDTQYF	TGTGCCAGCAGCCAAGATGAGACTAGCGGTGGCACAGATACGCAGTATTTT
TRBV28	TRBD2	many	TRBJ2-2	CASEPGAGGTGELFF	TGTGCCAGCGAGCCCGGAGCGGGAGGAACCGGGGAGCTGTTTTTT
TRBV28	-	many	TRBJ1-6	CASSHEETSYNSPLHF	TGTGCCAGCAGTCACGAGGAGACCTCCTATAATTCACCCCTCCACTTT
TRBV27	TRBD1	many	TRBJ1-1	CASSRQGIWTEAFF	TGTGCCAGCAGCCGACAGGGAATTTGGACTGAAGCTTTCTTT
TRBV28	TRBD1	many	TRBJ2-7	CASSGEPGQGAREQYF	TGTGCCAGCAGCGGTGAACCGGGACAGGGGGCGAGGGAGCAGTACTTC
TRBV7-8	TRBD2	many	TRBJ2-7	CASSPSRTSGMNEQYF	TGTGCCAGCAGCCCCAGCCGGACTAGCGGGATGAACGAGCAGTACTTC
TRBV18	-	many	TRBJ2-7	CASQLDFNEQYF	TGTGCCAGCCAATTAGATTTCAACGAGCAGTACTTC
TRBV6-1	-	-	TRBJ1-2	CATGQLTYGYTF	TGTGCGACAGGACAGCTGACCTATGGCTACACCTTC
TRBV27	-	many	TRBJ2-3	CASSLTRNTDTQYF	TGTGCCAGCAGTTTGACTAGGAACACAGATACGCAGTATTTT
TRBV7-9	-	-	TRBJ2-1	CASSLPRVNEQFF	TGTGCCAGCAGCTTACCCAGGGTTAATGAGCAGTTCTTC
TRBV11-2	TRBD2	many	TRBJ2-2	CASSRTTSVNTGELFF	TGTGCCAGCAGCCGAACGACTAGCGTGAACACCGGGGAGCTGTTTTTT
TRBV5-8	TRBD2	many	TRBJ2-1	CASAQLRTAGTSGRSSYNEQFF	TGTGCCAGCGCTCAGCTCCGGACGGCCGGGACTAGCGGGAGAAGCTCCTACAATGAGCAGTTCTTC
TRBV7-7	TRBD1	many	TRBJ2-5	CASSKQGAETQYF	TGTGCTAGCAGCAAACAGGGGGCGGAGACCCAGTACTTC
TRBV7-6	-	many	TRBJ2-7	CASSLGQNYEQYF	TGTGCCAGCAGCTTAGGGCAGAACTACGAGCAGTACTTC
TRBV7-2	-	many	TRBJ2-3	CASSFRGRVADTQYF	TGTGCCAGCAGCTTTAGGGGGAGGGTGGCAGATACGCAGTATTTT
TRBV28	-	many	TRBJ1-5	CASSLTTGTISFRQPQHF	TGTGCCAGCAGTTTAACTACCGGGACAATCTCCTTTCGACAGCCCCAGCATTTT
TRBV28	TRBD2	many	TRBJ2-1	CASSSQASGVPQEQFF	TGTGCCAGCAGTTCCCAGGCTAGCGGAGTCCCTCAAGAGCAGTTCTTC
TRBV12-3/TRBV12-4	TRBD1	many	TRBJ1-6	CATSIRTGTGRRSPLHF	TGTGCCACTTCGATAAGAACCGGGACAGGGAGGAGATCGCCCCTCCACTTT
TRBV28	-	many	TRBJ2-1	CASRKIRNLATEQFF	TGTGCCAGCAGAAAAATTAGGAACCTAGCGACTGAGCAGTTCTTC
TRBV12-3/TRBV12-4	-	many	TRBJ1-1	CASSPPRLEAFF	TGTGCCAGCAGTCCCCCCCGACTTGAAGCTTTCTTT
TRBV7-6	-	many	TRBJ1-4	CASSLGTNPESGEKLFF	TGTGCCAGCAGCCTCGGGACAAACCCGGAGAGCGGTGAAAAACTGTTTTTT
TRBV7-3	TRBD2	many	TRBJ2-3	CASSSLKRGLTDTQYF	TGTGCCAGCAGCTCCCTCAAGCGGGGCCTCACAGATACGCAGTATTTT
TRBV7-9	-	many	TRBJ1-5	CASSLGFGSNQPQHF	TGTGCCAGCAGCTTAGGTTTCGGCAGCAATCAGCCCCAGCATTTT
TRBV24-1	TRBD2	many	TRBJ2-1	CATSDPRGGDNEQFF	TGTGCCACCAGTGATCCCCGGGGAGGGGACAATGAGCAGTTCTTC
TRBV3-1	-	-	TRBJ1-2	CASSRMTGGYTF	TGTGCCAGCAGCCGAATGACTGGAGGCTACACCTTC
TRBV24-1	-	many	TRBJ2-1	CATSAEGGVRGFEQFF	TGTGCCACCAGTGCCGAGGGGGGAGTACGAGGATTTGAGCAGTTCTTC
TRBV20-1	-	-	TRBJ2-2	CSAYGGEGEVAGELFF	TGCAGTGCTTATGGGGGTGAGGGAGAGGTCGCCGGGGAGCTGTTTTTT
TRBV20-1	-	many	TRBJ2-5	CSARDLGGGETQYF	TGCAGTGCTAGAGATCTCGGGGGCGGGGAGACCCAGTACTTC
TRBV3-1	-	many	TRBJ2-7	CASSQVSLYEQYF	TGTGCCAGCAGCCAAGTATCGTTATACGAGCAGTACTTC
TRBV20-1	-	many	TRBJ2-3	CSARDTVEADTQYF	TGCAGTGCTAGAGACACCGTGGAGGCAGATACGCAGTATTTT
TRBV30	TRBD1	-	TRBJ1-1	CAWSDGTGNTEAFF	TGTGCCTGGAGCGACGGGACAGGGAACACTGAAGCTTTCTTT
TRBV15	TRBD1	many	TRBJ1-1	CATSKTGSTEAFF	TGTGCCACCAGCAAGACAGGGAGCACTGAAGCTTTCTTT
TRBV24-1	TRBD2	many	TRBJ2-2	CATQLAGGTGELFF	TGTGCCACGCAACTAGCGGGAGGCACCGGGGAGCTGTTTTTT
TRBV10-3	-	many	TRBJ2-1	CATCLGVGSYNEQFF	TGTGCCACCTGCTTGGGGGTGGGCTCCTACAATGAGCAGTTCTTC